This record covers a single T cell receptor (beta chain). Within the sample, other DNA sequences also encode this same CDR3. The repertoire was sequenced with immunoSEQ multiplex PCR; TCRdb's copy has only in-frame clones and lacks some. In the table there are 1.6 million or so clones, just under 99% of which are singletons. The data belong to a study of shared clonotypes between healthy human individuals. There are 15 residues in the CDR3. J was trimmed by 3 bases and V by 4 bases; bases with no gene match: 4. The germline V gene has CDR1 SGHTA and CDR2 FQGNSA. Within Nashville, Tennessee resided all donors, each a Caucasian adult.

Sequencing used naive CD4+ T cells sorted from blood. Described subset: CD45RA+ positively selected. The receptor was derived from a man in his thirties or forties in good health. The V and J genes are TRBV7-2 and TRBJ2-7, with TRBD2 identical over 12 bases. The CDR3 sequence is CASSSRTSGVYEQYF. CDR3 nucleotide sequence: TGTGCCAGCAGCTCTAGGACTAGCGGGGTCTACGAGCAGTACTTC.